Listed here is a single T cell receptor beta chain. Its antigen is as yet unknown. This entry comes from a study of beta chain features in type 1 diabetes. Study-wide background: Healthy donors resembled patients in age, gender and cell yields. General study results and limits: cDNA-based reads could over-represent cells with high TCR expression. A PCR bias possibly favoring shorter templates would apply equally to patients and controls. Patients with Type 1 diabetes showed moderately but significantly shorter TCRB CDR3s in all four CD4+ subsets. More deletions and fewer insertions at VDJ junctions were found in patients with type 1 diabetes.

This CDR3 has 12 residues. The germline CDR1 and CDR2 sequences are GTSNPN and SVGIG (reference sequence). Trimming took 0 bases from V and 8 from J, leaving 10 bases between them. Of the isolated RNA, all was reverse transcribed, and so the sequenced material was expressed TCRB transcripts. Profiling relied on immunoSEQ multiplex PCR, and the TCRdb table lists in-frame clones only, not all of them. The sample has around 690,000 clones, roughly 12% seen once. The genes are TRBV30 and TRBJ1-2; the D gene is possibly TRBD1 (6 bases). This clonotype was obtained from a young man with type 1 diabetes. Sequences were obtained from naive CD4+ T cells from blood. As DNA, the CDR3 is TGTGCCTGGAGTGTAACAGGGCTGGGCTACACCTTC. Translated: CAWSVTGLGYTF.